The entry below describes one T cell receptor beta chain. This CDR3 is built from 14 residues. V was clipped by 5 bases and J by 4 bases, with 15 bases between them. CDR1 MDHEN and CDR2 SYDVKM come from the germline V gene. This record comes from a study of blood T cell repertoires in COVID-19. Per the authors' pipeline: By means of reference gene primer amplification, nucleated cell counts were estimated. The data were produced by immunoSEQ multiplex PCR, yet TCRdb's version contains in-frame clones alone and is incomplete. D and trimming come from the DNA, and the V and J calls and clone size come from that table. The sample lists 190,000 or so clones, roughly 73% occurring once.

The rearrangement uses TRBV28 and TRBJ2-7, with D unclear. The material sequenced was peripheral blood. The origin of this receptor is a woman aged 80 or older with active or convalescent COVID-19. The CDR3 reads CASSPAGAEYEQYF. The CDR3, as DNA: TGTGCCAGCAGTCCCGCTGGAGCTGAGTACGAGCAGTACTTC.